Presented here are 25 T cell receptor beta chains from one specimen sequenced in a study of blood T cells in healthy people across ages. The authors ran a second PCR of about 7 to 11 cycles using a sample-barcoded 5' primer and a J-beta primer mix. TCRdb called the 5' RACE reads again in MiXCR, with one record for every CDR3 protein. The sample lists 2 million or so distinct CDR3 sequences, around 50% occurring once. Sequencing was carried out using blood. These receptors came from a woman aged 40 to 50 in good health.

With regard to this clonotype: This may arise from a read error, as a much more abundant clone is one base away. This chain links TRBV24-1 with TRBJ2-1; unclear D gene. Germline V gene data show CDR1 as KGHDR and CDR2 as SFDVKD. This CDR3 comprises 11 residues. CDR3 residues: CATRGYTEQFF. DNA of the CDR3: TGTGCCACCCGAGGCTACACTGAGCAGTTCTTC.

The chain carries TRBV4-2 and TRBJ1-2, with D unresolved. Germline lookup yields CDR1 LGHNA and CDR2 YNFKEQ. V lost 1 base, J lost 3 bases, and 9 bases lay in between. The length of the CDR3 is 14 residues. In DNA form, the CDR3 reads TGTGCCAGCAGCCAAGTGGCCAGCGACTATGGCTACACCTTC. This encodes CASSQVASDYGYTF.

This chain links TRBV24-1 with TRBJ2-3; 11 bases are shared with TRBD2. V was clipped by 3 bases and J by 4 bases; unmatched bases: 5. CDR3 length: 16 residues. Germline loops: CDR1 KGHDR, CDR2 SFDVKD. The CDR3 DNA sequence: TGTGCCACCAGTGATCCGACTAGCGGGGCCTCAGATACGCAGTATTTT. It translates to CATSDPTSGASDTQYF.

Only a few counts were recorded for this clonotype. J is TRBJ2-5 and V is TRBV11-2, with D hard to call. Trimming pared 2 bases from V and 5 bases from J, leaving 15 bases between. The CDR3 runs to 15 residues. From germline, CDR1 is SGHAT and CDR2 FQNNGV. CDR3 protein: CASSLFYRGLETQYF. The CDR3 DNA follows: TGTGCCAGCAGCTTATTTTATCGAGGATTGGAGACCCAGTACTTC.

This rearrangement joins TRBV20-1 to TRBJ1-5, with D possibly being TRBD1 (5 bases). Germline assignment: CDR1 DFQATT and CDR2 SNEGSKA (reference sequence). V was cut by 0 bases and J by 7 bases, with 19 bases left in between. The CDR3 has 16 residues. The CDR3: CSARDGQGAPSQPQHF. CDR3 DNA: TGCAGTGCTAGAGACGGTCAAGGGGCCCCGTCCCAGCCCCAGCATTTT.

CDR3 amino acids: CASSQERGRQPQHF. CDR3 sequence (DNA): TGTGCCAGCAGCCAAGAGAGGGGGCGTCAGCCCCAGCATTTT. The gene calls are TRBV4-2 and TRBJ1-5, with 7 bases identical to TRBD1. Germline trimming cut 0 bases from V and 6 bases from J; bases unmatched to any gene: 2. The CDR3 extends over 14 amino acids. Germline CDR1 and CDR2: LGHNA and YNFKEQ.

The rearrangement uses TRBV7-2 and TRBJ2-3; 15 bases agree with TRBD2. Losses at the gene ends were 5 bases for V and 5 bases for J; bases not matched to a gene: 11. The V gene's germline CDR1 is SGHTA and CDR2 FQGNSA. The CDR3 is 18 residues long. CDR3 coding DNA: TGTGCCAGCAGCGGCCGGACTAGCGGGGGGGCCAGGGGAGATACGCAGTATTTT. It encodes CASSGRTSGGARGDTQYF. Full variable domain (missing parts from reference TRBV7-2 and TRBJ2-3): GAGVSQSPSNKVTEKGKDVELRCDPISGHTALYWYRQSLGQGLEFLIYFQGNSAPDKSGLPSDRFSAERTGGSVSTLTIQRTQQEDSAVYLCASSGRTSGGARGDTQYFGPGTRLTVL.

This sequence joins TRBV27 and TRBJ2-3, with 11 bases fitting TRBD1. J was trimmed by 4 bases and V by 7 bases; bases with no gene match: 7. The germline gives CDR1 MNHEY, CDR2 SMNVEV (reference sequence). The CDR3 consists of 15 residues. The CDR3 nucleotides are TGTGCCAGCACCTCGGACAGGGGGCCCCCAGATACGCAGTATTTT. It codes for CASTSDRGPPDTQYF.

This chain uses TRBV4-1 with TRBJ2-3, with D uncertain. The V end lost 4 bases, the J end lost 2 bases, and 13 bases lay between the germline ends. The germline V gene has CDR1 MGHRA and CDR2 YSYEKL. This CDR3 comprises 15 residues. This chain's CDR3 is CASSPFPEYTDTQYF. The DNA for the CDR3 is TGCGCCAGCAGCCCCTTCCCCGAATACACAGATACGCAGTATTTT.

The rearrangement joins TRBV20-1 to TRBJ2-5, with D perhaps being TRBD1 or TRBD2 (6 bases each). Germline CDR1 is DFQATT and CDR2 is SNEGSKA (reference sequence). V was trimmed by 6 bases and J by 4 bases, leaving 9 bases between them. The CDR3 is made up of 11 amino acids. For the CDR3, the DNA is TGCAGTGCAGGGGGGCCAGAGACCCAGTACTTC. Its protein is CSAGGPETQYF.

The chain joins TRBV11-2 to TRBJ2-1; D may be TRBD2 (6 bases). Trimming stripped 5 bases from V and 0 bases from J, with 14 bases between. The CDR3 loop spans 16 amino acids. Germline CDR1 is SGHAT and CDR2 is FQNNGV. CDR3 residues: CASSRGGGASYNEQFF. Written as DNA, the CDR3 is TGTGCCAGCAGCCGGGGCGGCGGGGCCTCCTACAATGAGCAGTTCTTC. The full variable domain, its missing parts supplied by reference TRBV11-2 and TRBJ2-1, is EAGVAQSPRYKIIEKRQSVAFWCNPISGHATLYWYQQILGQGPKLLIQFQNNGVVDDSQLPKDRFSAERLKGVDSTLKIQPAKLEDSAVYLCASSRGGGASYNEQFFGPGTRLTVL.

This clonotype appeared a few times. J is TRBJ1-2 and V is TRBV29-1; 12 bases match TRBD1. After removal of 3 bases from V and 3 bases from J, the junction contained 2 bases not matched to a gene. This CDR3 has 14 amino acids. The germline V gene has CDR1 SQVTM and CDR2 ANQGSEA. The CDR3 DNA is TGCAGCGTTGACGGGACAGGGGGCGACTATGGCTACACCTTC. It codes for CSVDGTGGDYGYTF.

The rearrangement joins TRBV2 to TRBJ2-6, with TRBD1 matching over 7 bases. The germline gives CDR1 SNHLY, CDR2 FYNNEI. The CDR3 length is 13 residues. The ends lost 2 bases at V and 16 bases at J; junction bases unmatched: 8. CDR3 sequence reads: CASSERRQGQLTF. DNA of the CDR3: TGTGCCAGCAGTGAACGAAGACAGGGACAACTGACTTTC.

The chain recombines TRBV7-2 with TRBJ2-1; 9 positions agree with TRBD2. Looked up from germline, CDR1 is SGHTA and CDR2 is FQGNSA. V shed 4 bases, J shed 9 bases, and the junction held 10 bases outside the gene matches. This CDR3 has 15 amino acids. The CDR3 loop reads CASSSQAGGRGEQFF. DNA of the CDR3: TGTGCCAGCAGCTCCCAAGCGGGGGGTCGGGGTGAGCAGTTCTTC.

This clonotype was detected only a few times. The CDR3 reads CASSVGQGSLYGNGYTF. The DNA of the CDR3 is TGTGCCAGCAGCGTAGGGCAGGGGTCGCTATATGGAAATGGCTACACCTTC. This rearrangement joins TRBV9 to TRBJ1-2; tentative D call: TRBD1 (6 bases). Germline V gives CDR1 SGDLS, CDR2 YYNGEE. The CDR3 runs to 17 residues. The ends were cut back, 0 bases at V and 6 bases at J, with 21 bases in the middle.

This clonotype was counted a few times. The rearrangement links TRBV4-3 to TRBJ1-5, with 12 bases identical to TRBD1. The junction had 4 bases not matched to a gene; V was cut back by 3 bases and J by 1 base. The length of the CDR3 is 17 residues. The germline gives CDR1 LGHNA, CDR2 YSLEER. The CDR3: CASSQGTGGLSNQPQHF. The CDR3 nucleotides read TGCGCCAGCAGCCAGGGGACAGGGGGCCTGAGCAATCAGCCCCAGCATTTT.

This clonotype has only a few counts. V usage is TRBV27 and J usage is TRBJ2-5, with 7 bases aligning to TRBD1. The CDR3 runs 18 residues. V was pared by 0 bases and J by 2 bases, with 12 bases of the junction left unmatched. CDR1 and CDR2 (germline): MNHEY, SMNVEV (reference sequence). The CDR3 protein is CASSLSLGQGERQETQYF. In DNA form, the CDR3 reads TGTGCCAGCAGTTTATCCCTCGGGCAGGGGGAGCGGCAAGAGACCCAGTACTTC.

A few counts support this clonotype. The genes are TRBV29-1 and TRBJ1-1, with D unresolved. Trimming cost V 2 bases and J 0 bases, with 7 bases left between them. Germline assignment: CDR1 SQVTM and CDR2 ANQGSEA. This CDR3 spans 13 amino acids. In DNA, the CDR3 is TGCAGCGTTGAAAAGTTAATGAACACTGAAGCTTTCTTT. As protein: CSVEKLMNTEAFF.

This clonotype was picked up a small number of times. The V and J genes are TRBV6-5 and TRBJ2-7; TRBD2 aligns across 10 bases. The J call may be faulty, since TRBJ2-5 better matches the DNA end. The CDR3 spans 13 residues. Germline values: CDR1 MNHEY, CDR2 SVGAGI. The CDR3 nucleotides are TGTGCCAGCAGAAAAGCGGGGGGGGGGACCCAGTACTTC. The encoded protein is CASRKAGGGTQYF.

This clonotype came up a few times. This rearrangement joins TRBV24-1 to TRBJ1-1, with no clear D. V was pared by 5 bases and J by 5 bases, with 11 bases between. The CDR3 runs 13 residues. From germline, CDR1 is KGHDR and CDR2 SFDVKD. The CDR3 spells CATSGRERTEAFF. The CDR3 coding sequence is TGTGCCACCAGTGGGAGGGAGAGGACTGAAGCTTTCTTT.

This chain uses TRBV10-3 with TRBJ2-3; a possible D gene is TRBD2 (5 bases). The V gene's germline CDR1 is ENHRY and CDR2 SYGVKD. The CDR3 runs to 14 residues. The V gene lost 4 bases and the J gene lost 0 bases, with 8 bases spanning the gap. In DNA form, the CDR3 reads TGTGCCATCAGTGGGGGAGCTAGCACAGATACGCAGTATTTT. Translated: CAISGGASTDTQYF.

This sequence joins TRBV3-1 and TRBJ2-7, with a possible D match to TRBD1 (6 bases). The CDR3 totals 15 residues. V gave up 0 bases and J gave up 7 bases, with 16 bases separating them. Germline V gives CDR1 LGHDT, CDR2 YNNKEL (reference sequence). CDR3 sequence: CASSQDPGRGWEQYF. Written as DNA, the CDR3 is TGTGCCAGCAGCCAAGATCCGGGCAGGGGCTGGGAGCAGTACTTC.

This chain joins TRBV27 and TRBJ2-7, with D hard to call. The CDR3 spans 14 residues. V was shortened by 4 bases and J by 0 bases, with 10 bases between the two germline ends. Germline V gene sequence: CDR1 MNHEY, CDR2 SMNVEV (reference sequence). CDR3: CASSYTVDSYEQYF. The CDR3 DNA reads TGTGCCAGCAGTTATACGGTGGACTCCTACGAGCAGTACTTC.

The J gene is TRBJ2-5, the V gene TRBV27; D gene unclear. Germline V CDR1 and CDR2: MNHEY, SMNVEV (reference sequence). V was trimmed by 4 bases and J by 3 bases, leaving 15 bases between them. This CDR3 region has 15 residues. The CDR3 DNA reads as TGTGCCAGCAGTTCATCCTTAACTATAGAAGAGACCCAGTACTTC. Its translation is CASSSSLTIEETQYF.

The rearrangement links TRBV20-1 to TRBJ2-3; 13 nucleotides align to TRBD2. Germline CDR1 is DFQATT and CDR2 is SNEGSKA (reference sequence). The CDR3 loop spans 15 amino acids. Trimming took 7 bases from V and 0 from J; bases not matched to a gene: 4. CDR3: CSGKTSGGSTDTQYF. CDR3 sequence (DNA): TGCAGTGGTAAGACTAGCGGGGGGAGCACAGATACGCAGTATTTT.